Presented here are 32 T cell receptor beta chains from one specimen sequenced in a study of T cells in tuberculosis. Thawed, overnight-rested PBMC were stained with GMM-loaded CD1B tetramer, viability dye and anti-CD3, then sorted. C32 glucose monomycolate from Rhodococcus equi was loaded onto the CD1B tetramers. Data came from immunoSEQ multiplex PCR; TCRdb stores just in-frame clones and leaves some out. The table includes about 88,000 clones, around 90% detected once. Material for sequencing was CD1b-GMM tetramer-negative cells sorted from PBMCs. These receptors were collected from an adult woman with latent tuberculosis.

The J gene is TRBJ1-1, the V gene TRBV6-5, with 7 bases identical to TRBD1. Trimming cost V 5 bases and J 7 bases; bases outside gene matches: 4. The CDR3 is 12 amino acids. CDR1 and CDR2 from the germline V gene are MNHEY and SVGAGI. The CDR3 DNA sequence: TGTGCCAGCAGTCCCGACAGGGTTGAAGCTTTCTTT. It translates to CASSPDRVEAFF.

The CDR3 DNA reads as TGTGCCAGCAGTGTGGGGAGAGGGTTGTACGAGCAGTACTTC. Translating gives CASSVGRGLYEQYF. This chain joins TRBV2 and TRBJ2-7, with D perhaps matching TRBD2 (5 bases). The CDR3 is 14 amino acids. The germline CDR1 and CDR2 sequences are SNHLY and FYNNEI. Deletions cut 4 bases from V and 4 bases from J, with 14 bases between.

The gene calls are TRBV11-2 and TRBJ2-7; possibly TRBD2 for D (6 bases). Germline V gene data show CDR1 as SGHAT and CDR2 as FQNNGV. CDR3 size: 18 residues. Trimming left V 2 bases short and J 2 bases short, with 22 bases between. This chain's CDR3 is CASSLQSHVGGTTYEQYF. Written as DNA, the CDR3 is TGTGCCAGCAGCTTACAATCCCACGTGGGGGGAACCACCTACGAGCAGTACTTC.

V usage is TRBV7-3 and J usage is TRBJ2-1, with TRBD2 identical over 9 bases. The germline CDR1 and CDR2 sequences are SGHTA and FQGTGA. CDR3 length: 15 residues. V trimming: 2 bases; J trimming: 6 bases; junction bases outside the gene matches: 5. In DNA form, the CDR3 reads TGTGCCAGCAGCTTATCCAGCGGGGGGCTCAATGAGCAGTTCTTC. It codes for CASSLSSGGLNEQFF.

This clone showed up just a few times. The chain combines TRBV7-9 with TRBJ1-4; D may be TRBD1 (5 bases). V was shortened by 5 bases and J by 11 bases, with 15 bases between the two germline ends. CDR3 length: 13 amino acids. CDR1 and CDR2 from the germline V gene are SEHNR and FQNEAQ (reference sequence). The CDR3: CASSDSPLGKLFF. In DNA, the CDR3 is TGTGCCAGCAGCGACAGCCCGTTGGGGAAACTGTTTTTT.

CDR3 DNA: TGTGCCAGCAGGGGCAAGGGAGGCTCAGGCAATGCCTATAATTCACCCCTCCACTTT. This translates into CASRGKGGSGNAYNSPLHF. The chain carries TRBV5-6 and TRBJ1-6; D is unresolved. CDR1 and CDR2 (germline): SGHDT, YYEEEE. The CDR3 runs to 19 residues. V lost 5 bases and J lost 2, with 23 bases in between. Full variable domain (remainder filled in from reference TRBV5-6 and TRBJ1-6): DAGVTQSPTHLIKTRGQQVTLRCSPKSGHDTVSWYQQALGQGPQFIFQYYEEEERQRGNFPDRFSGHQFPNYSSELNVNALLLGDSALYLCASRGKGGSGNAYNSPLHFGNGTRLTVT.

The chain has TRBV5-1 and TRBJ2-7; 10 bases are a match to TRBD2. The germline CDR1 and CDR2 sequences are SGHRS and YFSETQ. CDR3 length: 16 residues. J lost 4 bases, V lost 0 bases, and 7 bases had no gene match. The CDR3 loop reads CASSLGERGGTYEQYF. CDR3 coding DNA: TGCGCCAGCAGCTTGGGTGAGCGGGGGGGAACTTACGAGCAGTACTTC. Combining the CDR3 with reference TRBV5-1 and TRBJ2-7 gives the whole variable domain KAGVTQTPRYLIKTRGQQVTLSCSPISGHRSVSWYQQTPGQGLQFLFEYFSETQRNKGNFPGRFSGRQFSNSRSEMNVSTLELGDSALYLCASSLGERGGTYEQYFGPGTRLTVT.

The chain links TRBV2 to TRBJ1-4; the match to TRBD1 covers 7 bases. Germline CDR1 and CDR2: SNHLY and FYNNEI. The CDR3 length is 15 residues. Trimming removed 7 bases from V and 2 bases from J; junction bases left unmatched: 7. The CDR3 is CASNKETGTNEKLFF. CDR3 in DNA: TGTGCCAGCAATAAAGAGACAGGGACTAATGAAAAACTGTTTTTT.

In this sample, this clone turned up a few times. The chain links TRBV7-9 to TRBJ1-2; no clear D. Trimming took off 3 bases at V and 4 bases at J, with 9 bases between the two ends. Germline CDR1 and CDR2: SEHNR and FQNEAQ (reference sequence). The CDR3 spans 13 residues. The CDR3: CASSFEQLYGYTF. CDR3 DNA: TGTGCCAGCAGCTTCGAACAGCTCTATGGCTACACCTTC.

In DNA form, the CDR3 reads TGCAGCGTTGGCCAGGGACAGGGGGAGGTCGAGCAGTACTTC. As protein: CSVGQGQGEVEQYF. The rearrangement joins TRBV29-1 to TRBJ2-7, with 11 bases fitting TRBD1. V dropped 4 bases and J dropped 6; count of bases not matched to a gene: 8. Germline CDR1 reads SQVTM; CDR2 reads ANQGSEA. The CDR3 loop spans 14 amino acids.

V usage is TRBV4-2 and J usage is TRBJ1-4, with unresolved D. V was shortened by 4 bases and J by 8 bases, with 17 bases between the two germline ends. The CDR3 consists of 15 residues. Germline-derived CDR1 and CDR2 are LGHNA and YNFKEQ. The CDR3 nucleotides are TGTGCCAGCAGCCCTCGAAGGGCGGAGGAGGAAAAACTGTTTTTT. Its translation is CASSPRRAEEEKLFF.

V is TRBV5-1 and J is TRBJ2-4; TRBD2 matches at 15 bases. Germline CDR1 and CDR2: SGHRS and YFSETQ. The CDR3 spans 18 residues. The trim removed 4 bases at V and 3 bases at J, leaving 8 bases unmatched. In DNA form, the CDR3 reads TGCGCCAGCAGCGGGGGACTAGCGGGGGGACCTGGCAAAAACATTCAGTACTTC. Its protein product is CASSGGLAGGPGKNIQYF.

The rearrangement links TRBV5-1 to TRBJ1-2; TRBD1 matches 9 bases. V lost 5 bases, J lost 2 bases, and 7 bases stayed unmatched. Germline V gene lookup returns CDR1 SGHRS and CDR2 YFSETQ. This CDR3 region has 15 residues. The CDR3 protein is CASSQDRGGNYGYTF. CDR3 bases: TGCGCCAGCAGTCAGGACAGGGGAGGAAACTATGGCTACACCTTC.

The chain has TRBV5-1 and TRBJ1-6; D is possibly TRBD1 (5 bases). The length of the CDR3 is 15 residues. CDR1 SGHRS and CDR2 YFSETQ come from the germline V gene. With 3 bases removed from V and 7 bases from J, the gap between germline ends came to 14 bases. CDR3 sequence: CASSSTSGWNSPLHF. CDR3 coding DNA: TGCGCCAGCAGCTCAACATCAGGGTGGAATTCACCCCTCCACTTT.

The chain has TRBV5-1 and TRBJ1-5; no definite D call. CDR3 length: 15 amino acids. Trimming cost V 3 bases and J 0 bases, with 10 bases left between them. Germline lookup yields CDR1 SGHRS and CDR2 YFSETQ. The CDR3 loop reads CASSSAPGSNQPQHF. CDR3 sequence (DNA): TGCGCCAGCAGCTCGGCGCCAGGTAGCAATCAGCCCCAGCATTTT.

Only a few counts were recorded for this clone. In DNA form, the CDR3 reads TGTGCCAGCAGAACAGGGACGCGGGGCTACACCTTC. It codes for CASRTGTRGYTF. The chain carries TRBV6-6 and TRBJ1-2, with D tentatively TRBD1 (6 bases). The V end lost 6 bases, the J end lost 8 bases, and 13 bases lay between the germline ends. CDR1 and CDR2 from the germline V gene are MNHNY and SVGAGI (reference sequence). CDR3 length equals 12 residues.

The gene calls are TRBV4-2 and TRBJ2-7, with no clear D. Looked up from germline, CDR1 is LGHNA and CDR2 is YNFKEQ. Trimming cost V 5 bases and J 4 bases, with 15 bases left between them. The CDR3 contains 14 residues. CDR3 sequence (DNA): TGTGCCAGCAGCTTGAGGTCACCACTTTACGAGCAGTACGTC. It is translated as CASSLRSPLYEQYV.

This clone was counted a single time. In DNA form, the CDR3 reads TGCGCCAGCAGCAGGCGACTAGCGGTGCGTTTAGAGACCCAGTACTTC. Its protein product is CASSRRLAVRLETQYF. The chain joins TRBV5-1 to TRBJ2-5, with 9 nucleotides matching TRBD2. Germline V CDR1 and CDR2: SGHRS, YFSETQ. The CDR3 consists of 16 residues. V lost 4 bases to trimming and J lost 4 bases; unmatched junction nucleotides: 11.

The gene calls are TRBV9 and TRBJ2-3; D gene uncertain. CDR1 and CDR2 (germline): SGDLS, YYNGEE. Trimming removed 2 bases from V and 3 bases from J, with 13 bases in between. This CDR3 is 15 amino acids long. CDR3 nucleotide sequence: TGTGCCAGCAGCGTCAGAGCGAGCGAGACAGATACGCAGTATTTT. Encoded protein: CASSVRASETDTQYF.

The chain recombines TRBV19 with TRBJ1-1, with a weak D call TRBD1 (6 bases). Trimming removed 7 bases at V and 10 bases at J, with 19 bases between. The CDR3 has 13 residues. Germline CDR1 reads LNHDA; CDR2 reads SQIVND (reference sequence). CDR3 nucleotides: TGTGCCAGTACCAATGGGGGGGCACCGACAGCTTTCTTT. Translating it yields CASTNGGAPTAFF.

The J gene is TRBJ2-1, the V gene TRBV7-2; 11 bases map to TRBD2. The germline gives CDR1 SGHTA, CDR2 FQGNSA. The CDR3 totals 18 residues. Losses at the gene ends were 1 base for V and 0 bases for J; bases not matched to a gene: 5. This CDR3 reads CASSLGASGGSSYNEQFF. The CDR3 region has the DNA TGTGCCAGCAGCTTAGGGGCTAGCGGGGGGAGCTCCTACAATGAGCAGTTCTTC.

This chain uses TRBV2 with TRBJ1-2; the D is unclear. CDR1 is SNHLY and CDR2 is FYNNEI in the germline V gene. Deletions cut 2 bases from V and 5 bases from J, with 12 bases between. This CDR3 contains 14 residues. The CDR3 is CASSERYSSYGYTF. CDR3 nucleotide sequence: TGTGCCAGCAGTGAAAGGTACAGCTCTTATGGCTACACCTTC.

The V and J genes are TRBV19 and TRBJ2-1; 11 bases match TRBD2. The V gene end was trimmed by 5 bases and the J gene end by 5 bases; junction bases not matched to a gene: 8. The germline V gene encodes CDR1 LNHDA and CDR2 SQIVND (reference sequence). This CDR3 is 16 amino acids long. The CDR3 reads CASSFLLAGGHNEQFF. CDR3 nucleotide sequence: TGTGCCAGTAGTTTCCTCCTAGCGGGGGGCCACAATGAGCAGTTCTTC.

This clone was picked up one time. The chain is built from TRBV6-5 and TRBJ2-5; perhaps TRBD2 as D (5 bases). CDR3 size: 12 residues. CDR1 and CDR2 (germline): MNHEY, SVGAGI. V was shortened by 6 bases and J by 5 bases, with 10 bases between the two germline ends. The CDR3 is CASSSRGETQYF. Here the CDR3 DNA reads TGTGCCAGCAGCTCCCGGGGTGAGACCCAGTACTTC.

V usage is TRBV12-5 and J usage is TRBJ2-5, with 7 bases matching TRBD1. V was clipped by 2 bases and J by 5 bases; unmatched bases: 11. In germline, CDR1 is LGHNT, CDR2 FRNRAP. CDR3 length: 16 amino acids. The CDR3 is CASGLTKGAYRETQYF. In DNA form, the CDR3 reads TGTGCTAGTGGTTTGACCAAGGGGGCGTATAGGGAGACCCAGTACTTC.

The V and J genes are TRBV6-1 and TRBJ2-3, with 8 bases aligning to TRBD2. The germline V gene encodes CDR1 MNHNS and CDR2 SASEGT. The CDR3 runs 15 residues. V shed 11 bases and J 2 bases; nucleotides not matched to a gene: 12. CDR3 protein: CAGGGERGITDTQYF. The CDR3 nucleotides read TGTGCCGGAGGAGGGGAGCGGGGGATCACAGATACGCAGTATTTT.

This chain uses TRBV5-6 with TRBJ2-3, with 10 nucleotides matching TRBD2. Looked up from germline, CDR1 is SGHDT and CDR2 is YYEEEE. The CDR3 runs 17 residues. V lost 2 bases and J lost 1; bases outside the gene matches: 7. The CDR3 coding sequence is TGTGCCAGCAGCTTTCCCCAGCTAGCGGGGGGCACAGATACGCAGTATTTT. Its translation is CASSFPQLAGGTDTQYF. The entire variable domain, with the rest obtained from reference TRBV5-6 and TRBJ2-3, is as follows: DAGVTQSPTHLIKTRGQQVTLRCSPKSGHDTVSWYQQALGQGPQFIFQYYEEEERQRGNFPDRFSGHQFPNYSSELNVNALLLGDSALYLCASSFPQLAGGTDTQYFGPGTRLTVL.

The chain combines TRBV6-1 with TRBJ2-1, with 7 bases matching TRBD1. The CDR3 has 13 residues. CDR1 and CDR2 (germline): MNHNS, SASEGT. The V gene end was trimmed by 5 bases and the J gene end by 5 bases; junction bases not matched to a gene: 3. This chain's CDR3 is CASSPTGDNEQFF. The CDR3, as DNA: TGTGCCAGCAGTCCTACAGGGGACAATGAGCAGTTCTTC.

The chain employs TRBV7-6 and TRBJ2-1; the D gene is possibly TRBD2 (6 bases). CDR3 length: 16 residues. V lost 0 bases and J 2 bases, leaving 11 bases between the germline ends. Germline V lookup: CDR1 SGHVS, CDR2 FNYEAQ. The CDR3 reads CASSLAYGRTYNEQFF. The CDR3 nucleotides are TGTGCCAGCAGCTTAGCGTACGGGAGAACCTACAATGAGCAGTTCTTC.

The chain links TRBV7-2 to TRBJ2-1, with 10 bases fitting TRBD2. With 2 bases clipped from V and 10 bases from J, the junction kept 8 bases outside the gene matches. Germline lookup yields CDR1 SGHTA and CDR2 FQGNSA. This CDR3 comprises 15 residues. The CDR3 DNA reads as TGTGCCAGCAGCTTAAGAGCGGGGGGGCTAGGGGAGCAGTTCTTC. This codes for CASSLRAGGLGEQFF.

CDR3 amino acids: CASSVLRGSDNYEQYV. CDR3 DNA sequence: TGTGCCAGCAGCGTTTTAAGGGGTTCGGATAACTACGAGCAGTACGTC. The chain combines TRBV9 with TRBJ2-7, with TRBD1 as a possible D gene (5 bases). CDR3 length equals 16 residues. In germline, CDR1 is SGDLS, CDR2 YYNGEE. The V gene lost 2 bases and the J gene lost 3 bases, with 18 bases spanning the gap.

This chain uses TRBV7-2 with TRBJ1-1; no clear D. CDR3 size: 14 residues. The V and J ends lost 5 bases and 7 bases respectively, with 17 bases between them. Germline values: CDR1 SGHTA, CDR2 FQGNSA. This CDR3 reads CASSTTPAGGEAFF. The CDR3 DNA is TGTGCCAGCAGCACCACCCCCGCCGGAGGTGAAGCTTTCTTT.